The sequence of this T cell receptor (beta chain) was determined in a study of T cells in Graves' hyperthyroidism and ophthalmopathy (dated by TCRdb to the late 2010s). Turning to the overall study: Peripheral blood samples were taken at the time of initial diagnosis, prior to any treatment. A discovery cohort of about a hundred patients, about 40 with Graves' ophthalmopathy and about 60 with stable Graves' hyperthyroidism, was used to find distinguishing TCR V-J signatures. An independent validation cohort of about 20 hyperthyroidism patients and about 16 patients who later progressed to ophthalmopathy tested prospective prediction of ophthalmopathy. The approximately 97 discovery patients were randomly divided into training and test sets at a 7:3 ratio. The study also compared thyroid tissue and blood T-cell repertoires from roughly 6 Graves' hyperthyroidism patients. Once sampling was done, hyperthyroidism patients were given methimazole at a starting dose of 30 mg daily, whereas ophthalmopathy patients were given high-dose intravenous methylprednisolone. According to the paper, TCR Vbeta CDR3 sequencing was carried out on over 130 peripheral blood samples, which came from under 50 ophthalmopathy, fewer than 80 hyperthyroidism and about 17 progressor patients.

What the authors observed across the whole study: Most expanded thyroid clonotypes (frequency above 0.001) were also detected in blood, a finding suggesting that blood repertoires may reflect thyroid immune responses. In validation, the model predicted progression to ophthalmopathy a median of approximately 6.6 months before onset, with 70% to 71% sensitivity and roughly 77% specificity. A model built on a 13 V-J signature distinguished ophthalmopathy from stable hyperthyroidism, reaching about 88% sensitivity and under 84% specificity in cross-validation and 80%/75% in testing. No statistical method was used to fix the sample size in advance, and group allocation was not hidden from the investigators.

This clonotype was observed at least ten times. Its antigen is unknown. One base away there is no much larger clone; base qualities are not given. Stable Graves' hyperthyroidism was defined as the absence of progression to ophthalmopathy over 18 months of follow-up. Hyperthyroidism patients were newly diagnosed, had a disease duration of under 2 months, and were aged 18 to 65 years. Exclusion was applied to patients with uncontrolled infections, other autoimmune diseases, pregnancy or lactation. Diagnoses were based on clinical symptoms, serum thyroxine and TRAb, thyroid ultrasound and orbital computed tomography. PBMCs were separated from approximately 9.9 ml of fresh peripheral blood using Ficoll-Paque density gradient centrifugation. Total RNA was extracted using Trizol reagent, and RNA quality was assessed on an Agilent 2100 Bioanalyzer. Spanning cysteine to phenylalanine, the CDR3 consists of 13 amino acids. Only the CDR3 portion is preserved as DNA: 39 bases, with reading frame beginning at the first base. V was cut back by 7 bases and J by 5 bases, leaving a gap of 12 bases between them. The germline V gene encodes CDR1 SNHLY and CDR2 FYNNEI.

The TCR beta CDR3 regions were amplified from RNA transcripts. For the first round of RT-PCR on the TCR CDR3, the HTBI primer set was used together with the Qiagen OneStep RT-PCR kit. A second multiplex PCR round built the libraries, followed by size selection and purification. Sequencing of the libraries was done on an Illumina HiSeq2000 using paired-end 100 bp reads. On the authors' methods: Raw data were processed with SOAPnuke, discarding reads with adapters, uncalled bases, mean Phred below 15, or no exact constant-primer or identifier match. COPE v1.2.5 was used to merge high-quality paired reads, and clonotypes were defined as unique nucleotide sequences. MiTCR v1.1 was used to align the clonotypes against IMGT TRBV, TRBD and TRBJ reference segments. Analysis was restricted to V-J combinations with a frequency above 0.0001, which covered 99.2% of repertoires. The TCS score was defined as the ratio of F50 (clonal expansion) to E x V (chaos), calculated using BLOSUM62-based TCRdist between CDR3 peptides within each V-J. Welch's t-statistics and random forest reduced roughly 540 V-J features to 13, which were used in a naive Bayes classifier (R e1071). TCRdb handled the public reads itself, with Q25 trimming in fastp and clone calling in MiXCR, and kept productive beta chains. CDR3 protein sequences are deduplicated, and each keeps its most common genes and DNA. TCRdb's processing, not the authors' own work, is the source of the V and J calls. This sample holds about 480,000 distinct CDR3 sequences; 13% to 15% were observed only once. The ten biggest clones cover around a sixth of the sample.

Specimen: blood. The receptor comes from a young woman with Graves' hyperthyroidism. The chain uses TRBV2 and TRBJ1-5; TRBD1 could be the D gene, as 5 bases match. The base sequence is TGTGCCAGCAAGGGGAGCGGAGATCAGCCCCAGCATTTT. Its protein reads: CASKGSGDQPQHF.